A single sample is the source of the 5 T cell receptor beta chains below, sequenced in a study of T cell changes during pregnancy in multiple sclerosis. Using immunoSEQ multiplex PCR, the repertoire was profiled, and TCRdb retains in-frame clones only, with some absent. This table has some 130,000 clones, 96% appearing once. Specimen: peripheral blood, collected after pregnancy. The receptor set was obtained from a female donor with multiple sclerosis, enrolled in a pregnancy study.

The chain is built from TRBV5-1 and TRBJ2-1; 11 positions agree with TRBD2. Germline V gene sequence: CDR1 SGHRS, CDR2 YFSETQ. V was pared by 4 bases and J by 8 bases, with 8 bases of the junction left unmatched. The CDR3 length is 15 residues. In DNA form, the CDR3 reads TGCGCCAGCAGCCCGGGACTAGCGGTGCGCGATGAGCAGTTCTTC. Translation: CASSPGLAVRDEQFF. Together with reference TRBV5-1 and TRBJ2-1, the CDR3 gives the full variable domain: KAGVTQTPRYLIKTRGQQVTLSCSPISGHRSVSWYQQTPGQGLQFLFEYFSETQRNKGNFPGRFSGRQFSNSRSEMNVSTLELGDSALYLCASSPGLAVRDEQFFGPGTRLTVL.

The chain combines TRBV7-9 with TRBJ1-2; 7 nucleotides match TRBD1. The CDR3 contains 12 residues. The junction had 3 bases not matched to a gene; V was cut back by 5 bases and J by 6 bases. Germline loops: CDR1 SEHNR, CDR2 FQNEAQ (reference sequence). This CDR3 reads CASSPGTDGYTF. In DNA form, the CDR3 reads TGTGCCAGCAGCCCCGGGACAGATGGCTACACCTTC.

The chain carries TRBV27 and TRBJ2-2; 9 positions match TRBD1. Germline CDR1 and CDR2: MNHEY and SMNVEV (reference sequence). The CDR3 extends over 16 amino acids. Trimming at V came to 5 bases and at J to 7 bases, leaving 11 bases not matched to a gene. In nucleotides, the CDR3 is TGTGCCAGCAGTCGGAACAGGGGGCGGGGAGGCGGGGAGCTGTTTTTT. Protein: CASSRNRGRGGGELFF.

The chain employs TRBV9 and TRBJ2-3, with 9 bases identical to TRBD1. Germline V lookup: CDR1 SGDLS, CDR2 YYNGEE. This CDR3 contains 18 residues. After removal of 2 bases from V and 0 bases from J, the junction contained 10 bases not matched to a gene. The CDR3 DNA sequence: TGTGCCAGCAGCGTGACAGGGGGAAAAATTTCTAGCACAGATACGCAGTATTTT. It specifies CASSVTGGKISSTDTQYF. Together with reference TRBV9 and TRBJ2-3, the CDR3 gives the full variable domain: DSGVTQTPKHLITATGQRVTLRCSPRSGDLSVYWYQQSLDQGLQFLIQYYNGEERAKGNILERFSAQQFPDLHSELNLSSLELGDSALYFCASSVTGGKISSTDTQYFGPGTRLTVL.

The genes are TRBV28 and TRBJ2-1; TRBD2 aligns across 9 bases. The CDR3 sequence is 15 residues long. The V gene's germline CDR1 is MDHEN and CDR2 SYDVKM. Trimming removed 7 bases from V and 2 bases from J; junction bases left unmatched: 6. CDR3 amino acids: CASKNGGRAYNEQFF. The CDR3 nucleotides read TGTGCCAGCAAGAACGGCGGGAGGGCCTACAATGAGCAGTTCTTC.